The 22 T cell receptor beta chains below all came from one sample that was sequenced in a study of cytomegalovirus exposure and HLA in healthy donors. PCR employed 60 Vbeta and 13 Jbeta primers. Using immunoSEQ multiplex PCR, the repertoire was profiled, and TCRdb retains in-frame clones only, with some absent. The sample has about 170,000 clones, roughly 60% seen once. Sequenced input: PBMCs. The receptors come from a man aged 40-49 years in good health and CMV-seronegative.

The J gene is TRBJ2-3, the V gene TRBV7-2, with 8 bases aligning to TRBD2. Losses at the gene ends were 1 base for V and 5 bases for J; bases not matched to a gene: 8. The CDR3 totals 16 residues. Germline loops: CDR1 SGHTA, CDR2 FQGNSA. CDR3 protein: CASSLGLGRAGDTQYF. CDR3 DNA sequence: TGTGCCAGCAGCTTAGGTCTCGGGAGGGCCGGAGATACGCAGTATTTT.

The V call is TRBV13, the J call TRBJ2-3; 9 bases align to TRBD1. The CDR3 consists of 20 residues. The germline V gene encodes CDR1 PRHDT and CDR2 FYEKMQ (reference sequence). Trimming took 3 bases from V and 3 from J; bases not matched to a gene: 19. CDR3 DNA: TGTGCCAGCAGCTTGCGGGCCCCGGGACAGGGAACTTTAAGGACAGATACGCAGTATTTT. Translation: CASSLRAPGQGTLRTDTQYF. The full variable domain, with the rest looked up from reference TRBV13 and TRBJ2-3, is AAGVIQSPRHLIKEKRETATLKCYPIPRHDTVYWYQQGPGQDPQFLISFYEKMQSDKGSIPDRFSAQQFSDYHSELNMSSLELGDSALYFCASSLRAPGQGTLRTDTQYFGPGTRLTVL.

The chain links TRBV6-1 to TRBJ1-1; 9 nucleotides agree with TRBD1. CDR1 is MNHNS and CDR2 is SASEGT in the germline V gene. V was pared by 2 bases and J by 5 bases, with 9 bases of the junction left unmatched. The CDR3 covers 16 residues. CDR3 coding DNA: TGTGCCAGCAGTGAAAAGCCGGGACAGGGTAGGACTGAAGCTTTCTTT. Translating it yields CASSEKPGQGRTEAFF.

This clone was seen only a few times. The chain combines TRBV11-2 with TRBJ2-1, with 8 nucleotides matching TRBD1. J lost 4 bases, V lost 8 bases, and 4 bases had no gene match. The germline CDR1 and CDR2 sequences are SGHAT and FQNNGV. This CDR3 is built from 13 residues. DNA of the CDR3: TGTGCCAGCGGCTGGACAGGGTACAATGAGCAGTTCTTC. As protein: CASGWTGYNEQFF.

The chain has TRBV30 and TRBJ2-7, with D maybe TRBD2 (6 bases). Germline loops: CDR1 GTSNPN, CDR2 SVGIG (reference sequence). V lost 0 bases and J 3 bases, leaving 12 bases between the germline ends. This CDR3 has 14 amino acids. The chain's CDR3 is CAWSVADYNYEQYF. In nucleotides, the CDR3 is TGTGCCTGGAGTGTAGCGGACTACAACTACGAGCAGTACTTC. The whole variable domain, filled in from reference TRBV30 and TRBJ2-7, reads SQTIHQWPATLVQPVGSPLSLECTVEGTSNPNLYWYRQAAGRGLQLLFYSVGIGQISSEVPQNLSASRPQDRQFILSSKKLLLSDSGFYLCAWSVADYNYEQYFGPGTRLTVT.

The chain couples TRBV7-3 to TRBJ2-1; 10 nucleotides agree with TRBD2. This CDR3 has 16 residues. Germline CDR1 reads SGHTA; CDR2 reads FQGTGA. J lost 8 bases, V lost 1 base, and 8 bases had no gene match. This CDR3 reads CASSLRGTSATHEQFF. In DNA, the CDR3 is TGTGCCAGCAGCTTAAGAGGGACTAGCGCCACCCATGAGCAGTTCTTC.

The V call is TRBV18, the J call TRBJ2-1; D is possibly TRBD2 (5 bases). Germline values: CDR1 KGHSH, CDR2 LQKENI. The CDR3 extends over 13 amino acids. V lost 2 bases to trimming and J lost 7 bases, with 9 bases between them. The CDR3 DNA is TGTGCCAGCTCACCAGGACTGGAGAATGAGCAGTTCTTC. Amino acids: CASSPGLENEQFF.

The chain is built from TRBV30 and TRBJ1-3; TRBD1 matches 7 bases. The CDR3 covers 14 residues. CDR1 and CDR2 (germline): GTSNPN, SVGIG (reference sequence). With V trimmed by 4 bases and J by 2 bases, 5 bases remained unmatched. The CDR3 loop is CAWNQGVTGNTIYF. The CDR3 bases are TGTGCCTGGAACCAGGGGGTCACTGGAAACACCATATATTTT.

The chain has TRBV6-1 and TRBJ2-1; TRBD2 matches at 13 bases. Germline CDR1 and CDR2: MNHNS and SASEGT. This CDR3 has 14 residues. V gave up 4 bases and J gave up 8 bases; unmatched junction bases: 2. CDR3 in DNA: TGTGCCAGCAGTGGGACTAGCGGGAGCGATGAGCAGTTCTTC. This encodes CASSGTSGSDEQFF.

Only a few counts were recorded for this clone. The rearrangement joins TRBV2 to TRBJ2-5; 9 nucleotides align to TRBD1. V shed 6 bases and J 2 bases; nucleotides not matched to a gene: 4. This CDR3 is built from 14 residues. Germline lookup yields CDR1 SNHLY and CDR2 FYNNEI. CDR3 loop: CASSLDRGQETQYF. CDR3 nucleotides: TGTGCCAGCAGCCTAGACAGGGGGCAAGAGACCCAGTACTTC.

V usage is TRBV27 and J usage is TRBJ1-1; TRBD1 aligns across 7 bases. The germline V gene encodes CDR1 MNHEY and CDR2 SMNVEV (reference sequence). J was trimmed by 0 bases and V by 5 bases; bases with no gene match: 3. The CDR3 is made up of 14 amino acids. CDR3 nucleotides: TGTGCCAGCAGTCTGACAGGGATGAACACTGAAGCTTTCTTT. This gives the protein CASSLTGMNTEAFF.

This clone was seen a few times. The CDR3 bases are TGTGCCAGCAGCTTAGGAGGCCCCCGTTCCGGGTCGGGGGCCAACGTCCTGACTTTC. Translating gives CASSLGGPRSGSGANVLTF. The rearrangement uses TRBV11-3 and TRBJ2-6; D not resolved. Trimming took off 1 base at V and 4 bases at J, with 20 bases between the two ends. There are 19 residues in the CDR3. Looked up from germline, CDR1 is SGHNT and CDR2 is YENEEA.

CDR3 residues: CASGEGPNSYNEQFF. The CDR3 nucleotides are TGTGCCAGCGGAGAAGGTCCTAACTCCTACAATGAGCAGTTCTTC. The chain links TRBV9 to TRBJ2-1; unclear D gene. CDR1 SGDLS and CDR2 YYNGEE come from the germline V gene. The CDR3 is 15 amino acids. V dropped 7 bases and J dropped 0 bases, with 14 bases sitting between them.

J is TRBJ1-1 and V is TRBV10-3, with D possibly matching TRBD1 (6 bases). This CDR3 has 14 residues. V was cut by 3 bases and J by 6 bases, with 14 bases left in between. From germline, CDR1 is ENHRY and CDR2 SYGVKD. The CDR3 protein is CAISDGGLASEAFF. CDR3 nucleotides: TGTGCCATCAGTGACGGGGGGCTGGCCTCTGAAGCTTTCTTT.

The chain links TRBV27 to TRBJ2-1; 8 nucleotides agree with TRBD2. CDR1 MNHEY and CDR2 SMNVEV come from the germline V gene (reference sequence). J lost 9 bases, V lost 11 bases, and 9 bases had no gene match. The CDR3 contains 12 residues. This CDR3 is CAGGDRGGEQFF. The CDR3 DNA reads as TGTGCCGGAGGGGACCGGGGGGGTGAGCAGTTCTTC.

A few counts support this clone. V usage is TRBV6-5 and J usage is TRBJ2-7; 11 bases map to TRBD2. Germline V gene lookup returns CDR1 MNHEY and CDR2 SVGAGI. The V segment lost 5 bases and the J segment 2 bases; nucleotides outside the gene matches: 2. This CDR3 has 14 residues. The CDR3 reads CASSELAGAYEQYF. The DNA for the CDR3 is TGTGCCAGCAGTGAACTAGCGGGAGCCTACGAGCAGTACTTC.

The gene calls are TRBV5-1 and TRBJ2-1, with 7 bases that match TRBD2. This CDR3 spans 15 amino acids. V lost 2 bases and J lost 7; bases outside the gene matches: 9. Germline V gives CDR1 SGHRS, CDR2 YFSETQ. The CDR3 DNA reads as TGCGCCAGCAGCTTAACAGCGGGACGGAAGAATGAGCAGTTCTTC. It encodes CASSLTAGRKNEQFF.

Written as DNA, the CDR3 is TGTGCCAGCAGTCCAGGGGCACCCGGAGGGACCCAGTACTTC. Translation: CASSPGAPGGTQYF. V and J are TRBV27 and TRBJ2-5; tentative D call: TRBD1 (6 bases). This CDR3 has 14 amino acids. Per germline, CDR1 MNHEY and CDR2 SMNVEV (reference sequence). V was pared by 5 bases and J by 7 bases, with 17 bases between.

This clone came up a few times. The J gene is TRBJ2-2, the V gene TRBV7-2; D gene unclear. V lost 3 bases to trimming and J lost 8 bases, with 10 bases between them. The CDR3 runs to 13 residues. From germline, CDR1 is SGHTA and CDR2 FQGNSA. CDR3 nucleotides: TGTGCCAGCAGCTTTTCGGGTATAGGGGAGCTGTTTTTT. This translates into CASSFSGIGELFF.

This clone appeared a few times. J is TRBJ1-1 and V is TRBV9, with D perhaps matching TRBD1 (5 bases). Trimming shortened V by 4 bases and J by 2 bases, and 15 bases separated the two germline ends. CDR1 SGDLS and CDR2 YYNGEE come from the germline V gene. CDR3 length equals 15 residues. The CDR3 reads CASSKQLGPNTEAFF. Written as DNA, the CDR3 is TGTGCCAGCAGCAAACAGCTGGGGCCTAACACTGAAGCTTTCTTT.

The rearrangement links TRBV7-2 to TRBJ1-2; 8 bases agree with TRBD1. Germline CDR1 reads SGHTA; CDR2 reads FQGNSA. Trimming took 5 bases from V and 5 from J; bases not matched to a gene: 7. The CDR3 covers 14 residues. CDR3 in amino acids: CASSGTGVGYGYTF. In DNA, the CDR3 is TGTGCCAGCAGCGGGACAGGCGTCGGGTATGGCTACACCTTC.

This sequence joins TRBV2 and TRBJ1-4; the match to TRBD1 covers 7 bases. CDR3 length: 17 residues. The V and J ends lost 4 bases and 0 bases, in that order; junction bases with no gene match: 8. Germline CDR1 reads SNHLY; CDR2 reads FYNNEI. CDR3 nucleotides: TGTGCCAGCAGTGCCCCGGACAGGATCGCAACTAATGAAAAACTGTTTTTT. Translation: CASSAPDRIATNEKLFF.